This is a list of T cell receptor beta chains from one sample in a study of blood T cell repertoires in COVID-19. Produced via immunoSEQ multiplex PCR; TCRdb's table is partial and in-frame only. The sample holds over 95,000 clones; around 83% are singletons and the top ten take around 2%. Source material: peripheral blood. The receptor set was obtained from a man aged 70-80 years with active or convalescent COVID-19. CDR3s leave out the opening cysteine and the closing phenylalanine or tryptophan.

J gene: TRBJ1-5
V gene: TRBV28
CDR3 protein: ASSLTRSNQPQH

J gene: TRBJ1-2
V gene: TRBV3-1/TRBV3-2
CDR3 protein: ASSQGPIPNYGYT

J gene: TRBJ2-3
V gene: TRBV18
CDR3 protein: ASSPISGSGDTQY

J gene: TRBJ1-1
V gene: TRBV4-2
CDR3 protein: ASSQVGTGGLNTEAF

J gene: TRBJ1-2
V gene: TRBV9
CDR3 protein: ASSVRDISGGYT

J gene: TRBJ1-3
V gene: TRBV7-8
CDR3 protein: ASSLAGTGNTIY

J gene: TRBJ1-1
V gene: TRBV19
CDR3 protein: ASSTPLTGVIKRNTEAF

J gene: TRBJ1-1
V gene: TRBV12-3/TRBV12-4
CDR3 protein: ASSFFTAKKAF

J gene: TRBJ1-1
V gene: TRBV2
CDR3 protein: ASYRRNTEAF

J gene: TRBJ2-7
V gene: TRBV7-2
CDR3 protein: ASSLARDWIGNTYEQY

J gene: TRBJ1-6
V gene: TRBV19
CDR3 protein: ASSNPQGHSPLH

J gene: TRBJ2-3
V gene: TRBV5-1
CDR3 protein: ASSLVFGTSGGTTDTQY

J gene: TRBJ2-1
V gene: TRBV15
CDR3 protein: ATSIRYEQF

J gene: TRBJ2-3
V gene: TRBV3-1/TRBV3-2
CDR3 protein: ASSHEGTLQY

J gene: TRBJ1-4
V gene: TRBV2
CDR3 protein: ASQTEINNEKLF

J gene: TRBJ1-1
V gene: TRBV6-5
CDR3 protein: ASRRTGAANTEAF

J gene: TRBJ2-3
V gene: TRBV6-5
CDR3 protein: ASSFRDTDTQY

J gene: TRBJ1-6
V gene: TRBV3-1/TRBV3-2
CDR3 protein: ASSQVPQGNSPLH

J gene: TRBJ2-1
V gene: TRBV24-1
CDR3 protein: ATSDRAGNYNEQF

J gene: TRBJ2-7
V gene: TRBV7-9
CDR3 protein: ASSLAAVYEQY

J gene: TRBJ2-7
V gene: TRBV5-8
CDR3 protein: ASRLTSGGSYEQY

J gene: TRBJ1-2
V gene: TRBV28
CDR3 protein: ASRPGQHYGYT

J gene: TRBJ2-7
V gene: TRBV7-2
CDR3 protein: ASSPEGLAGYEQY

J gene: TRBJ1-3
V gene: TRBV18
CDR3 protein: ASSNSRGTGNTIY

J gene: TRBJ2-7
V gene: TRBV7-8
CDR3 protein: ASSHRDNRPNLEQY

J gene: TRBJ1-1
V gene: TRBV6-2/TRBV6-3
CDR3 protein: ASSSAVFAGNTEAF

J gene: TRBJ2-2
V gene: TRBV28
CDR3 protein: ASSASGLRGVRTGELF

J gene: TRBJ1-1
V gene: TRBV12-3/TRBV12-4
CDR3 protein: ASSRVSTEAF

J gene: TRBJ1-1
V gene: TRBV18
CDR3 protein: ASSSGEGTEAF

J gene: TRBJ1-2
V gene: TRBV5-5
CDR3 protein: ASSTEQAYGYT

J gene: TRBJ2-6
V gene: TRBV18
CDR3 protein: ASSPLQGTGANVLT

J gene: TRBJ1-4
V gene: TRBV5-8
CDR3 protein: ASSLGYSPNEKLF

J gene: TRBJ1-4
V gene: TRBV5-1
CDR3 protein: ASSLAGPGDEKLF